Shown below are 19 T cell receptor beta chains from a single sample sequenced in a study of response to subunit inactivated influenza vaccine. TCRdb fed the RT-PCR reads into MiXCR, producing one record per CDR3 protein. The sample has 610,000 or so distinct CDR3 sequences, around 15% seen once. Sequencing used PBMCs from blood, obtained about 11 days after vaccination. These receptors were obtained from a man aged 45-60 years who received an inactivated influenza vaccine.

This clonotype was seen more than once but under ten times. The chain combines TRBV20-1 with TRBJ2-1; possibly TRBD1 or TRBD2 for D (5 bases each). The germline V gene encodes CDR1 DFQATT and CDR2 SNEGSKA (reference sequence). The CDR3 covers 15 residues. With 4 bases removed from V and 6 bases from J, the gap between germline ends came to 19 bases. The CDR3 loop is CSAIYRGTKTNEQFF. CDR3 sequence (DNA): TGCAGTGCTATTTATAGAGGGACGAAGACCAATGAGCAGTTCTTC.

This clonotype was seen at least ten times. The chain uses TRBV9 and TRBJ1-6; D not certain. Trimming shortened V by 0 bases and J by 9 bases, and 7 bases separated the two germline ends. Germline V gene sequence: CDR1 SGDLS, CDR2 YYNGEE. CDR3 length equals 13 residues. For the CDR3, the DNA is TGTGCCAGCAGCGTAGATCCGGGTTCACCCCTCCACTTT. The encoded protein is CASSVDPGSPLHF.

This clonotype has a handful of counts. V usage is TRBV28 and J usage is TRBJ2-1; no definite D call. Germline V gene data show CDR1 as MDHEN and CDR2 as SYDVKM. Trimming took 3 bases from V and 3 from J, leaving 12 bases between them. The CDR3 spans 15 residues. The CDR3 DNA is TGTGCCAGCAGTTTGATTTCTTCCCTCTACAATGAGCAGTTCTTC. Residues: CASSLISSLYNEQFF.

The rearrangement joins TRBV6-2 or TRBV6-3 to TRBJ2-1; D may be TRBD2 (5 bases). The V end lost 0 bases, the J end lost 7 bases, and 13 bases lay between the germline ends. Germline CDR1 and CDR2: MNHEY and SVGEGT. The CDR3 totals 15 residues. The CDR3 is CASSYSASLRNEQFF. In nucleotides, the CDR3 is TGTGCCAGCAGTTACTCGGCTAGCCTTCGGAATGAGCAGTTCTTC.

There are a few counts of this clonotype. The genes are TRBV28 and TRBJ1-2, with D hard to call. The CDR3 sequence is 15 residues long. V was pared by 5 bases and J by 0 bases, with 13 bases between. CDR1 MDHEN and CDR2 SYDVKM come from the germline V gene. CDR3 DNA sequence: TGTGCCAGCAGTAATTACATCAGAGCTAACTATGGCTACACCTTC. This encodes CASSNYIRANYGYTF.

There are a few counts of this clonotype. CDR3 in amino acids: CASSPLIDNTYEQYF. In DNA form, the CDR3 reads TGTGCCAGCAGCCCCCTTATCGACAACACCTACGAGCAGTACTTC. The V call is TRBV7-2, the J call TRBJ2-7; D is unresolved. This CDR3 spans 15 amino acids. The germline CDR1 and CDR2 sequences are SGHTA and FQGNSA. Between the trimmed V and J ends, which lost 5 bases and 2 bases, there was a span of 16 bases.

The genes are TRBV2 and TRBJ2-1; TRBD2 is a possible D gene (5 bases). This CDR3 contains 14 residues. V lost 4 bases to trimming and J lost 7 bases, with 14 bases between them. Germline lookup yields CDR1 SNHLY and CDR2 FYNNEI. The CDR3 region is CASSGQGRRNEQFF. As DNA, the CDR3 is TGTGCCAGCAGTGGACAAGGCCGGAGGAATGAGCAGTTCTTC.

This clonotype came up a few times. The chain employs TRBV15 and TRBJ2-6; no firm D call. V was clipped by 1 base and J by 0 bases, with 4 bases between them. Germline values: CDR1 LNHNV, CDR2 YYDKDF (reference sequence). CDR3 size: 15 residues. CDR3 sequence: CATSRGVSGANVLTF. The CDR3 coding sequence is TGTGCCACCAGCAGAGGGGTCTCTGGGGCCAACGTCCTGACTTTC.

This clonotype was counted a few times. The gene calls are TRBV25-1 and TRBJ1-2; no definite D call. The CDR3 has 16 amino acids. CDR1 is MGHDK and CDR2 is SYGVNS in the germline V gene. V lost 3 bases, J lost 7 bases, and 21 bases lay in between. The CDR3 DNA reads TGTGCCAGCAGTGATCCTCGGGCCTCCGCTGCGTTTGGCTACACCTTC. It is translated as CASSDPRASAAFGYTF.

The CDR3 DNA reads as TGTGCCAGCACCCCTGGTACTAGCGGGAGGTCCTACAATGAGCAGTTCTTC. Translation gives CASTPGTSGRSYNEQFF. V is TRBV7-2 and J is TRBJ2-1, with 12 bases that match TRBD2. Losses at the gene ends were 7 bases for V and 1 base for J; bases not matched to a gene: 8. Germline assignment: CDR1 SGHTA and CDR2 FQGNSA. The CDR3 is 17 residues long.

This clonotype turned up a few times. The J gene is TRBJ1-1, the V gene TRBV7-9, with D tentatively TRBD1 (5 bases). CDR1 and CDR2 from the germline V gene are SEHNR and FQNEAQ (reference sequence). The CDR3 extends over 15 amino acids. With 6 bases removed from V and 0 bases from J, the gap between germline ends came to 14 bases. The CDR3 region is CASRGGWEMNTEAFF. In nucleotides, the CDR3 is TGTGCCAGCAGGGGGGGTTGGGAAATGAACACTGAAGCTTTCTTT. Full variable domain (rest looked up from reference TRBV7-9 and TRBJ1-1): DTGVSQNPRHKITKRGQNVTFRCDPISEHNRLYWYRQTLGQGPEFLTYFQNEAQLEKSRLLSDRFSAERPKGSFSTLEIQRTEQGDSAMYLCASRGGWEMNTEAFFGQGTRLTVV.

V is TRBV6-2 or TRBV6-3 and J is TRBJ2-2, with D perhaps being TRBD1 or TRBD2 (6 bases each). Trimming pared 7 bases from V and 4 bases from J, leaving 19 bases between. The germline V gene has CDR1 MNHEY and CDR2 SVGEGT. There are 16 residues in the CDR3. CDR3: CASKLSYREVTGELFF. The CDR3 DNA is TGTGCCAGCAAACTATCGTACAGGGAGGTCACCGGGGAGCTGTTTTTT.

This clonotype was observed at least ten times. V usage is TRBV20-1 and J usage is TRBJ1-2, with a tentative D call TRBD1 (5 bases). In germline, CDR1 is DFQATT, CDR2 SNEGSKA (reference sequence). With 5 bases removed from V and 0 bases from J, the gap between germline ends came to 16 bases. The CDR3 sequence is 15 residues long. The DNA of the CDR3 is TGCAGTGCTGGAGGCGGGACGGGCCCTAACTATGGCTACACCTTC. Translation gives CSAGGGTGPNYGYTF.

The chain carries TRBV27 and TRBJ2-1, with D hard to call. Trimming left V 4 bases short and J 0 bases short, with 13 bases between. From germline, CDR1 is MNHEY and CDR2 SMNVEV (reference sequence). This CDR3 comprises 16 residues. CDR3 in amino acids: CASSSPMASSYNEQFF. CDR3 DNA: TGTGCCAGCAGTTCCCCGATGGCTAGCTCCTACAATGAGCAGTTCTTC.

The genes are TRBV20-1 and TRBJ2-3; 7 bases agree with TRBD2. Germline V lookup: CDR1 DFQATT, CDR2 SNEGSKA (reference sequence). The CDR3 loop spans 15 amino acids. Trimming removed 6 bases from V and 1 base from J; junction bases left unmatched: 10. CDR3 sequence reads: CSAEASSGRTDTQYF. The CDR3 DNA reads TGCAGTGCCGAGGCGTCTAGCGGACGCACAGATACGCAGTATTTT.

This clonotype was counted only a few times. The chain carries TRBV7-9 and TRBJ1-1; TRBD1 might be the D (5 bases). The CDR3 loop spans 14 amino acids. Germline V gene sequence: CDR1 SEHNR, CDR2 FQNEAQ (reference sequence). Trimming took 1 base from V and 3 from J, leaving 9 bases between them. The CDR3 protein is CASSLVRGYTEAFF. In DNA form, the CDR3 reads TGTGCCAGCAGCTTAGTCCGGGGCTACACTGAAGCTTTCTTT.

This clonotype has just a few counts. The chain carries TRBV5-1 and TRBJ1-4; 9 nucleotides agree with TRBD1. From germline, CDR1 is SGHRS and CDR2 YFSETQ. The ends lost 4 bases at V and 1 base at J; junction bases unmatched: 2. This CDR3 comprises 15 residues. This chain's CDR3 is CASSEDRGTNEKLFF. DNA of the CDR3: TGCGCCAGCAGCGAGGACAGGGGAACTAATGAAAAACTGTTTTTT.

The chain couples TRBV5-7 to TRBJ2-1; a weak D match, TRBD2 (5 bases). TRBV5-7 is given ORF status, its function remaining uncertain. This CDR3 comprises 14 residues. Trimming took off 4 bases at V and 7 bases at J, with 15 bases between the two ends. CDR3 residues: CASSSILAVNEQFF. The DNA for the CDR3 is TGTGCCAGCAGCAGCATTCTAGCAGTGAATGAGCAGTTCTTC.

This clonotype was observed a few times. V and J are TRBV5-1 and TRBJ2-7; 7 bases are a match to TRBD1. The CDR3 is made up of 17 amino acids. V lost 1 base, J lost 3 bases, and 13 bases stayed unmatched. The germline CDR1 and CDR2 sequences are SGHRS and YFSETQ. The DNA for the CDR3 is TGCGCCAGCAGCTTGTATGGTACGAGGACAGGCTTCTACGAGCAGTACTTC. Translating gives CASSLYGTRTGFYEQYF.